These 20 T cell receptor beta chains came from one sample sequenced in a study of PD-L1 blockade in urothelial cancer (dated by TCRdb to the late 2010s). To prepare the library, the immunoSEQ multiplex PCR assay was applied. The table comes from immuneACCESS by way of TCRdb, which keeps in-frame sequences with V and J called. Part of the clones is missing from these tables; in studies checked, under half for an unresolved V gene and the rest for unknown reasons. For this sample there are about 57,000 clones; just over 85% appear just once. The ten largest clones add up to roughly 2.8% of the sample. Sequencing was performed on PBMCs, taken around atezolizumab (anti-PD-L1) treatment. Receptors originate from a middle-aged man with urothelial cancer.

This rearrangement joins TRBV5-1 to TRBJ2-7; 10 bases align to TRBD2. The germline V gene encodes CDR1 SGHRS and CDR2 YFSETQ. The CDR3 runs to 22 residues. V lost 2 bases to trimming and J lost 1 base; unmatched junction nucleotides: 24. This CDR3 is CASSLAGTAARMGSGRSYEQYF. The CDR3 DNA sequence: TGCGCCAGCAGCTTAGCCGGGACAGCGGCAAGGATGGGTAGCGGGAGGTCCTACGAGCAGTACTTC.

The V and J genes are TRBV6-8 and TRBJ2-7, with 14 bases lining up with TRBD2. There are 18 residues in the CDR3. V lost 2 bases and J lost 4; bases outside the gene matches: 10. Germline V gives CDR1 MNHGY, CDR2 SAAAGT. The CDR3 reads CASSYRGLAGGRPYEQYF. For the CDR3, the DNA is TGTGCCAGCAGTTACCGCGGACTAGCGGGAGGAAGACCTTACGAGCAGTACTTC.

The CDR3 loop is CASSSTPNTEAFF. For the CDR3, the DNA is TGTGCCAGCAGCTCCACTCCGAACACTGAAGCTTTCTTT. V and J are TRBV5-4 and TRBJ1-1; D uncertain. The germline gives CDR1 SGHNT, CDR2 YYREEE (reference sequence). V lost 3 bases to trimming and J lost 1 base, with 7 bases between them. The CDR3 has 13 residues.

The chain links TRBV7-2 to TRBJ2-5; D is possibly TRBD1 (6 bases). Germline V gives CDR1 SGHTA, CDR2 FQGNSA. V was shortened by 5 bases and J by 5 bases, with 12 bases between the two germline ends. This CDR3 is built from 13 residues. The CDR3 loop reads CASSPGTMETQYF. The CDR3 coding sequence is TGTGCCAGCAGCCCCGGGACAATGGAGACCCAGTACTTC.

This clone appeared a few times. This chain joins TRBV30 and TRBJ2-7, with a possible D match to TRBD1 (5 bases). The CDR3 spans 13 residues. V gave up 1 base and J gave up 2 bases, with 9 bases separating them. The V gene's germline CDR1 is GTSNPN and CDR2 SVGIG (reference sequence). CDR3 sequence: CAWSGGLAYEQYF. The DNA for the CDR3 is TGTGCCTGGAGTGGGGGCCTGGCCTACGAGCAGTACTTC.

The V and J genes are TRBV10-3 and TRBJ2-7, with TRBD2 matching over 7 bases. CDR3 length: 16 residues. CDR1 and CDR2 (germline): ENHRY, SYGVKD. V lost 6 bases and J lost 6; bases outside the gene matches: 17. CDR3 region: CAISDGGGGSVGEQYF. The CDR3 DNA sequence: TGTGCCATCAGCGACGGGGGAGGCGGGAGCGTAGGCGAGCAGTACTTC.

The V and J genes are TRBV19 and TRBJ2-7, with a possible D match to TRBD1 (6 bases). V was cut by 5 bases and J by 2 bases, with 10 bases left in between. Germline CDR1 LNHDA, CDR2 SQIVND (reference sequence). The length of the CDR3 is 13 residues. The CDR3, as DNA: TGTGCCAGTAGTCGGACAGATACCTACGAGCAGTACTTC. The encoded protein is CASSRTDTYEQYF.

The chain combines TRBV28 with TRBJ1-1, with D possibly TRBD1 on 6 matching bases. This CDR3 comprises 15 residues. Trimming took off 1 base at V and 6 bases at J, with 15 bases between the two ends. The germline V gene has CDR1 MDHEN and CDR2 SYDVKM. The CDR3 reads CASSLSGTRGPEAFF. CDR3 coding DNA: TGTGCCAGCAGTTTATCAGGGACCAGGGGCCCTGAAGCTTTCTTT.

Only a few counts were recorded for this clone. The chain joins TRBV30 to TRBJ2-3; 8 bases map to TRBD2. J was trimmed by 4 bases and V by 3 bases; bases with no gene match: 9. Looked up from germline, CDR1 is GTSNPN and CDR2 is SVGIG (reference sequence). CDR3 length: 15 residues. CDR3: CAWSHGLAVADTQYF. CDR3 in DNA: TGTGCCTGGAGCCACGGACTAGCAGTGGCAGATACGCAGTATTTT. The full variable domain, its missing parts supplied by reference TRBV30 and TRBJ2-3, is SQTIHQWPATLVQPVGSPLSLECTVEGTSNPNLYWYRQAAGRGLQLLFYSVGIGQISSEVPQNLSASRPQDRQFILSSKKLLLSDSGFYLCAWSHGLAVADTQYFGPGTRLTVL.

The gene calls are TRBV28 and TRBJ1-5, with 10 positions matching TRBD1. CDR1 and CDR2 (germline): MDHEN, SYDVKM. The CDR3 loop spans 20 amino acids. J lost 4 bases, V lost 4 bases, and 19 bases had no gene match. The CDR3 DNA reads TGTGCCAGCAGTTATCCTACCGGGACAGGGGCAGTTGGGGCAAATCAGCCCCAGCATTTT. Its protein product is CASSYPTGTGAVGANQPQHF.

This clone was observed once. This rearrangement joins TRBV2 to TRBJ1-6, with 8 bases that match TRBD1. V was pared by 6 bases and J by 10 bases, with 11 bases of the junction left unmatched. CDR1 is SNHLY, CDR2 FYNNEI, per germline. CDR3 length: 15 amino acids. The CDR3 spells CASRGQGARYSPLHF. In nucleotides, the CDR3 is TGTGCCAGCAGAGGTCAGGGGGCCCGATACTCACCCCTCCACTTT.

In its sample, this clone was seen once. The chain joins TRBV18 to TRBJ1-6, with D tentatively TRBD1 (5 bases). Germline CDR1 and CDR2: KGHSH and LQKENI. The CDR3 has 15 residues. The V end lost 3 bases, the J end lost 2 bases, and 8 bases lay between the germline ends. CDR3 DNA sequence: TGTGCCAGCTCACCCGACAGAACCTATAATTCACCCCTCCACTTT. It translates to CASSPDRTYNSPLHF.

The chain has TRBV28 and TRBJ1-2; 7 bases fit TRBD1. Germline CDR1 and CDR2: MDHEN and SYDVKM. The length of the CDR3 is 15 residues. With 5 bases clipped from V and 5 bases from J, the junction kept 11 bases outside the gene matches. Here the CDR3 reads CASSEGTGTAYGYTF. The CDR3 bases are TGTGCCAGCAGTGAGGGAACCGGGACAGCTTATGGCTACACCTTC.

CDR3 amino acids: CASSRSLGQSSEKLFF. The CDR3 nucleotides read TGCGCCAGCAGCCGGAGTTTGGGACAGTCAAGTGAAAAACTGTTTTTT. The gene calls are TRBV5-1 and TRBJ1-4; 7 bases line up with TRBD1. There are 16 residues in the CDR3. In germline, CDR1 is SGHRS, CDR2 YFSETQ. The ends lost 4 bases at V and 7 bases at J; junction bases unmatched: 13.

This chain links TRBV6-5 with TRBJ1-3; D is perhaps TRBD1 (5 bases). The CDR3 has 14 amino acids. The V end was cut by 8 bases, the J end by 1 base, with 12 bases between. Germline V gene data show CDR1 as MNHEY and CDR2 as SVGAGI. The CDR3 is CASAGTLSGNTIYF. CDR3 bases: TGTGCCAGCGCGGGGACCCTATCTGGAAACACCATATATTTT.

This chain connects TRBV9 to TRBJ2-2; TRBD2 might be the D (6 bases). Trimming shortened V by 4 bases and J by 6 bases, and 19 bases separated the two germline ends. Germline V gene data show CDR1 as SGDLS and CDR2 as YYNGEE. The CDR3 loop spans 16 amino acids. CDR3 bases: TGTGCCAGCAGCCCTAGGATCTCGGGAGTGGCCGGGGAGCTGTTTTTT. This codes for CASSPRISGVAGELFF.

The CDR3 spells CASRSGGTEAFF. The CDR3 DNA is TGTGCCAGCAGATCCGGGGGAACTGAAGCTTTCTTT. The rearrangement links TRBV28 to TRBJ1-1; tentatively, D is TRBD1 (5 bases). V dropped 6 bases and J dropped 5 bases, with 10 bases sitting between them. From germline, CDR1 is MDHEN and CDR2 SYDVKM. CDR3 length equals 12 residues. Looking up the rest from reference TRBV28 and TRBJ1-1 gives the full variable domain: DVKVTQSSRYLVKRTGEKVFLECVQDMDHENMFWYRQDPGLGLRLIYFSYDVKMKEKGDIPEGYSVSREKKERFSLILESASTNQTSMYLCASRSGGTEAFFGQGTRLTVV.

V gene TRBV5-1 combines with J gene TRBJ2-3; 8 bases agree with TRBD1. The J segment lost 4 bases and the V segment lost 0 bases, leaving 4 bases of the junction unmatched. Germline V gives CDR1 SGHRS, CDR2 YFSETQ. CDR3 length: 15 residues. The CDR3 sequence is CASSLGDRGSDTQYF. In DNA, the CDR3 is TGCGCCAGCAGCTTGGGAGACAGGGGCTCAGATACGCAGTATTTT.

As DNA, the CDR3 is TGCAGCGTGGGACAGGGAGGGTACCGTAACACTGAAGCTTTCTTT. Translation: CSVGQGGYRNTEAFF. The chain has TRBV29-1 and TRBJ1-1; 9 nucleotides line up with TRBD1. V was pared by 6 bases and J by 2 bases, with 10 bases of the junction left unmatched. The CDR3 length is 15 residues. Germline lookup yields CDR1 SQVTM and CDR2 ANQGSEA.

This chain uses TRBV19 with TRBJ2-2, with D maybe TRBD2 (6 bases). V dropped 9 bases and J dropped 0 bases, with 17 bases sitting between them. Germline V gene sequence: CDR1 LNHDA, CDR2 SQIVND (reference sequence). The CDR3 contains 16 residues. Written as DNA, the CDR3 is TGTGCCAGCCGCGTGCTTGGCGGGGCGAACACCGGGGAGCTGTTTTTT. As protein: CASRVLGGANTGELFF. The full variable domain, with the rest looked up from reference TRBV19 and TRBJ2-2, is DGGITQSPKYLFRKEGQNVTLSCEQNLNHDAMYWYRQDPGQGLRLIYYSQIVNDFQKGDIAEGYSVSREKKESFPLTVTSAQKNPTAFYLCASRVLGGANTGELFFGEGSRLTVL.